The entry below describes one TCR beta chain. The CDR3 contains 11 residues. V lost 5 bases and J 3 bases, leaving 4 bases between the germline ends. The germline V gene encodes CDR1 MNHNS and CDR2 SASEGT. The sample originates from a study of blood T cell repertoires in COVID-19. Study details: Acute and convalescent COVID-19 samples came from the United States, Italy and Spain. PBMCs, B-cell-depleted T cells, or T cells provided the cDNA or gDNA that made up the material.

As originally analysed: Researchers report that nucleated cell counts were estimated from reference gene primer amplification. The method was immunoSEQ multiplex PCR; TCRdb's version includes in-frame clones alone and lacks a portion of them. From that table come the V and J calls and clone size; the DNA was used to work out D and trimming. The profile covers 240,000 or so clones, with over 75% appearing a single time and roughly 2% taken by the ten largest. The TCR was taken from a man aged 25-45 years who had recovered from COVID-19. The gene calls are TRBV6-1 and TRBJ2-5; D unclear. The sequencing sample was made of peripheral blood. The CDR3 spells CASSLEETQYF. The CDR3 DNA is TGTGCCAGCAGTCTAGAAGAGACCCAGTACTTC.